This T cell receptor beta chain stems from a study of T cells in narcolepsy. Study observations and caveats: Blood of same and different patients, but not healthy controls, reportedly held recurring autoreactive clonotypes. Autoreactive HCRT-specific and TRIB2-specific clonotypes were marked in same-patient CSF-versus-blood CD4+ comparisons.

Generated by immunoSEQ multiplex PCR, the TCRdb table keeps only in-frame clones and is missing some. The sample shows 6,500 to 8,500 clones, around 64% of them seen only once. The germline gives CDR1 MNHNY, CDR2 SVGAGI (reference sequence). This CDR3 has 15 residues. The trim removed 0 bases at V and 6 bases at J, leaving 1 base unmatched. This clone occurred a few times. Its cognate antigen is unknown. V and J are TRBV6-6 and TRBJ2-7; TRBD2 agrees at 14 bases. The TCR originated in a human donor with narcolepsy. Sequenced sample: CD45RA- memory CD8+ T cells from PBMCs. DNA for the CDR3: TGTGCCAGCAGTTACTCGACTAGCGGGGGGGCCGAGCAGTACTTC. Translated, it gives CASSYSTSGGAEQYF.